This T cell receptor (beta chain) was retrieved from a study of CD8 T cells in ankylosing spondylitis. CDR1 and CDR2 from the germline V gene are DFQATT and SNEGSKA (reference sequence). V lost 0 bases to trimming and J lost 8 bases, with 7 bases between them. The CDR3 runs 11 residues. TCRdb re-derived calls from the 5' RACE reads in MiXCR, one entry per CDR3 protein. Among roughly 700,000 distinct CDR3 sequences listed, 15% to 20% were seen once. At least ten counts were recorded for this clonotype. The antigen remains undetermined. Broader study findings: One TCR beta motif, made up of eight highly homologous variants, appeared characteristic of ankylosing spondylitis blood. Reportedly, significant enrichment of disease-linked clones occurred in matched ankylosing spondylitis synovial fluid.

The gene calls are TRBV20-1 and TRBJ1-1, with D maybe TRBD1 (5 bases). Sample: blood, either unsorted or a sorted T cell fraction (not recorded which). This clonotype was obtained from a male donor with ankylosing spondylitis. CDR3 in amino acids: CSAREGREAFF. Written as DNA, the CDR3 is TGCAGTGCTAGAGAGGGACGAGAAGCTTTCTTT.